This T cell receptor beta chain derives from a study of technical replicates of blood from several donors. Clones were sequenced by immunoSEQ multiplex PCR, and TCRdb holds only the in-frame ones, with some missing. This table holds tens of thousands of clones, about 94% found once. After removal of 4 bases from V and 6 bases from J, the junction contained 11 bases not matched to a gene. The germline gives CDR1 MNHEY, CDR2 SMNVEV (reference sequence). The CDR3 totals 16 residues. The TCR originated in a human donor in good health. Sequencing was done on a sample of T cells isolated from PBMCs. The genes are TRBV27 and TRBJ2-1; 8 bases line up with TRBD2. Here the CDR3 reads CASSWGSGRLGNEQFF. Here the CDR3 DNA reads TGTGCCAGCAGTTGGGGGAGCGGGAGACTAGGCAATGAGCAGTTCTTC.